A single sample is the source of the 14 T cell receptor beta chains below, sequenced in a study of T cell responses to AZD1222 COVID-19 vaccine. The method was immunoSEQ multiplex PCR; TCRdb's version includes in-frame clones alone and lacks a portion of them. This sample carries 90,000 to 120,000 clones, roughly 89% of them seen once, and the ten largest clones take roughly 3.2%. The sequenced sample was peripheral blood, obtained on day 0 of MenACWY control vaccination. These receptors all come from an adult in good health.

To note about this clone: This sample includes further DNA sequences coding for the same CDR3. The chain combines TRBV20-1 with TRBJ2-7, with D possibly being TRBD1 (5 bases). CDR1 is DFQATT, CDR2 SNEGSKA, per germline (reference sequence). With 5 bases removed from V and 5 bases from J, the gap between germline ends came to 10 bases. CDR3 length equals 11 residues. The DNA of the CDR3 is TGCAGTGCTGCCCAGGGTAACGAGCAGTACTTC. Its translation: CSAAQGNEQYF.

CDR3 nucleotide sequence: TGCGCCAGCGCGATTTCAGGGGATACGCAGTATTTT. This codes for CASAISGDTQYF. This sequence joins TRBV5-1 and TRBJ2-3; a weak D match, TRBD1 (5 bases). This CDR3 has 12 residues. The V gene's germline CDR1 is SGHRS and CDR2 YFSETQ. Trimming took 7 bases from V and 6 from J, leaving 12 bases between them.

The rearrangement links TRBV2 to TRBJ1-4; 7 nucleotides match TRBD1. The CDR3 contains 21 residues. CDR1 and CDR2 from the germline V gene are SNHLY and FYNNEI. After removal of 6 bases from V and 0 bases from J, the junction contained 22 bases not matched to a gene. CDR3 loop: CASSVRSPRDSFYATNEKLFF. The DNA of the CDR3 is TGTGCCAGCAGCGTCAGAAGCCCGAGGGACAGCTTTTATGCAACTAATGAAAAACTGTTTTTT.

On this clone: A junction boundary mismatches the germline segment, possibly from a read error. The CDR3 nucleotides are TGTGCCTGGAGTTACCGTTTATTAGCGGGGGACTTC. It yields the protein CAWSYRLLAGDF. The genes are TRBV30 and TRBJ2-5, with 9 bases that match TRBD2. Germline-derived CDR1 and CDR2 are GTSNPN and SVGIG (reference sequence). The CDR3 contains 12 residues.

V is TRBV5-1 and J is TRBJ1-6; no firm D call. V was pared by 0 bases and J by 5 bases, with 6 bases between. Per the germline V gene, CDR1 is SGHRS and CDR2 is YFSETQ. This CDR3 comprises 14 residues. The CDR3 DNA is TGCGCCAGCAGCTTGGAGGTAAATAATTCACCCCTCCACTTT. The encoded protein is CASSLEVNNSPLHF.

CDR3 bases: TGCGCCAGCAGCCAAGATGATGGCCTATATGGCTACACCTTC. Protein: CASSQDDGLYGYTF. The chain carries TRBV4-3 and TRBJ1-2; no definite D call. Germline V gene lookup returns CDR1 LGHNA and CDR2 YSLEER. CDR3 length equals 14 residues. The germline V and J ends were trimmed by 0 bases and 5 bases, with 10 bases remaining between them.

The chain is built from TRBV11-3 and TRBJ2-5, with a weak D call TRBD2 (6 bases). The length of the CDR3 is 14 residues. Trimming pared 3 bases from V and 5 bases from J, leaving 13 bases between. Germline V CDR1 and CDR2: SGHNT, YENEEA. The CDR3 is CASSFGGDRETQYF. CDR3 nucleotides: TGTGCCAGCAGCTTCGGAGGGGATCGGGAGACCCAGTACTTC.

This clone was detected only a few times. This sequence joins TRBV12-3 or TRBV12-4 and TRBJ1-2; TRBD1 matches at 7 bases. Unmatched junction bases numbered 5, after V lost 4 bases and J lost 6 bases. The CDR3 runs to 13 residues. The CDR3 DNA reads TGTGCCAGCAGTTCGGGAGGGGGCGATGGCTACACCTTC. Translating it yields CASSSGGGDGYTF.

The gene calls are TRBV4-2 and TRBJ1-6; possible D gene TRBD1, 6 bases. V was shortened by 4 bases and J by 5 bases, with 12 bases between the two germline ends. The germline gives CDR1 LGHNA, CDR2 YNFKEQ. The CDR3 runs 15 residues. CDR3: CASSPRTANNSPLHF. CDR3 bases: TGTGCCAGCAGCCCGAGGACAGCAAATAATTCACCCCTCCACTTT.

This chain links TRBV30 with TRBJ2-3, with D hard to call. CDR1 and CDR2 from the germline V gene are GTSNPN and SVGIG (reference sequence). The CDR3 covers 15 residues. V lost 0 bases to trimming and J lost 0 bases, with 10 bases between them. The CDR3 nucleotides read TGTGCCTGGAGTGTGGGCTTCTTGAGCACAGATACGCAGTATTTT. It specifies CAWSVGFLSTDTQYF.

The V and J genes are TRBV20-1 and TRBJ2-7; D perhaps matches TRBD1 (6 bases). The V gene lost 5 bases and the J gene lost 3 bases, with 20 bases spanning the gap. This CDR3 region has 15 residues. In germline, CDR1 is DFQATT, CDR2 SNEGSKA (reference sequence). The CDR3 DNA sequence: TGCAGTGCTCGTGGGTTGGGGGCCAGACACTACGAGCAGTACTTC. It specifies CSARGLGARHYEQYF.

This chain uses TRBV10-3 with TRBJ1-6; D unclear. CDR3 length: 13 amino acids. Germline assignment: CDR1 ENHRY and CDR2 SYGVKD. Trimming stripped 2 bases from V and 10 bases from J, with 9 bases between. The CDR3 loop is CAISEGEGSPLHF. In DNA, the CDR3 is TGTGCCATCAGTGAGGGGGAGGGATCACCCCTCCACTTT.

CDR3 residues: CASGPQGATYGYTF. The CDR3 DNA sequence: TGTGCTAGTGGACCACAGGGGGCGACCTATGGCTACACCTTC. This chain connects TRBV12-5 to TRBJ1-2, with 9 bases aligning to TRBD1. Trimming removed 6 bases from V and 4 bases from J; junction bases left unmatched: 6. The CDR3 loop spans 14 amino acids. Per the germline V gene, CDR1 is LGHNT and CDR2 is FRNRAP.

The chain uses TRBV2 and TRBJ1-1, with 9 bases aligning to TRBD1. This CDR3 region has 12 residues. The junction had 2 bases not matched to a gene; V was cut back by 8 bases and J by 4 bases. CDR1 and CDR2 from the germline V gene are SNHLY and FYNNEI. The CDR3 is CASQTGGTEAFF. CDR3 DNA: TGTGCCAGCCAGACAGGGGGCACTGAAGCTTTCTTT.